This TCR beta chain was recorded in a study of cytomegalovirus exposure and HLA in healthy donors. CDR1 is MDHEN, CDR2 SYDVKM, per germline. Trimming cost V 3 bases and J 5 bases; bases outside gene matches: 5. The CDR3 is 14 residues long. The method was immunoSEQ multiplex PCR; TCRdb's version includes in-frame clones alone and lacks a portion of them. The table includes 55,000 to 70,000 clones, roughly 92% detected once. This clone was seen only once. The specimen sequenced was PBMCs. The rearrangement joins TRBV28 to TRBJ2-5; 8 bases are a match to TRBD2. The TCR comes from a man younger than 35 in good health and CMV-seropositive. The CDR3 sequence is CASSFAGGAETQYF. Written as DNA, the CDR3 is TGTGCCAGCAGTTTCGCGGGGGGCGCGGAGACCCAGTACTTC. The complete variable domain, with remaining parts taken from reference TRBV28 and TRBJ2-5, reads DVKVTQSSRYLVKRTGEKVFLECVQDMDHENMFWYRQDPGLGLRLIYFSYDVKMKEKGDIPEGYSVSREKKERFSLILESASTNQTSMYLCASSFAGGAETQYFGPGTRLLVL.